The 2 T cell receptor beta chains in this list originate from one sample, sequenced in a study of CD8+CD57+ T cells in acquired aplastic anemia. Using genomic DNA as the template, TCR beta VDJ and CDR3 profiling was carried out. TCRdb called the reads again in MiXCR, with one record for every CDR3 protein. Of about 220,000 distinct CDR3 sequences listed, 34% are singletons. What was sequenced was sorted CD4+, CD8+, or CD8+CD57+ T cells (not recorded which) from PBMCs. Receptors were obtained from a human donor in good health, serving as a control.

This clonotype was counted only a few times. The chain recombines TRBV3-1 with TRBJ1-1; D might be TRBD1 (5 bases). From germline, CDR1 is LGHDT and CDR2 YNNKEL (reference sequence). The CDR3 has 15 residues. The V and J ends lost 1 base and 2 bases respectively, with 11 bases between them. The CDR3 is CASSQGLRGNTEAFF. The CDR3 nucleotides are TGTGCCAGCAGCCAAGGACTAAGGGGAAACACTGAAGCTTTCTTT.

The gene calls are TRBV2 and TRBJ1-1, with 8 bases identical to TRBD1. V gave up 5 bases and J gave up 0 bases; unmatched junction bases: 5. CDR1 and CDR2 (germline): SNHLY, FYNNEI. This CDR3 spans 15 amino acids. The CDR3 protein is CASSYRQGMNTEAFF. The CDR3 DNA is TGTGCCAGCAGTTACAGACAGGGGATGAACACTGAAGCTTTCTTT.